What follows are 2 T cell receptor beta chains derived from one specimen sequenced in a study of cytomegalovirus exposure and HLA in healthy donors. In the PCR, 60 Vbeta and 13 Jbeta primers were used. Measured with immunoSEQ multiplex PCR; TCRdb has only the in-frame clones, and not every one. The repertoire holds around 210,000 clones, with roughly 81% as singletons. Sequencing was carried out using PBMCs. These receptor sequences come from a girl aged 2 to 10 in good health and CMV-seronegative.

The CDR3 protein is CASSRSGSGNTIYF. The CDR3 coding sequence is TGTGCCAGCTCACGATCAGGATCTGGAAACACCATATATTTT. This chain connects TRBV18 to TRBJ1-3; D gene ambiguous. Germline-derived CDR1 and CDR2 are KGHSH and LQKENI. V was cut by 4 bases and J by 1 base, with 8 bases left in between. This CDR3 is built from 14 residues.

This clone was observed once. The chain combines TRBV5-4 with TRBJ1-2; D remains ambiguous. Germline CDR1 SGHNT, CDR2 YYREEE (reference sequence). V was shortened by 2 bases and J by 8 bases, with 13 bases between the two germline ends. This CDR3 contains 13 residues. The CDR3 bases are TGTGCCAGCAGCTTATCAGGCCGTCGGGGCTACACCTTC. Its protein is CASSLSGRRGYTF.